These T cell receptor beta chains were read from a single sample in a study of T cell responses to AZD1222 COVID-19 vaccine. The data were produced by immunoSEQ multiplex PCR, yet TCRdb's version contains in-frame clones alone and is incomplete. This table holds some 150,000 clones, approximately 90% found once. Sequencing was performed on peripheral blood, taken on day 0 of AZD1222 vaccination. All receptors come from an adult in good health. Both conserved end residues are part of each CDR3. D genes are given only for firm matches.

cdr3_aa cdr3_nt d_call j_call v_call
CASSVGRGSDEQFF TGTGCCAGCAGTGTCGGCAGGGGGTCCGATGAGCAGTTCTTC TRBD1 TRBJ2-1 TRBV6-4
CASSQGNLAGSNTGELFF TGCGCCAGCAGCCAAGGCAATCTAGCGGGATCGAACACCGGGGAGCTGTTTTTT TRBD2 TRBJ2-2 TRBV4-3
CASSLGYFTDTQYF TGTGCCAGCAGCTTGGGCTACTTCACAGATACGCAGTATTTT NA TRBJ2-3 TRBV5-6
CASSDGTGAIYEQYF TGTGCCAGCAGCGACGGGACAGGGGCTATCTACGAGCAGTACTTC TRBD1 TRBJ2-7 TRBV11-1
CASSRLIGTNYGYTF TGTGCCAGCAGCCGCCTCATTGGTACTAACTATGGCTACACCTTC NA TRBJ1-2 TRBV7-2
CSGGTGTGDTQYF TGCAGCGGGGGGACAGGGACGGGAGATACGCAGTATTTT TRBD1 TRBJ2-3 TRBV29-1
CASSPTRTGRVSYNEQFF TGTGCCAGCAGCCCTACTCGGACCGGGAGGGTTTCCTACAATGAGCAGTTCTTC TRBD2 TRBJ2-1 TRBV3-1/TRBV3-2
CASSQDSGGGDTQYF TGCGCCAGCAGCCAAGATTCGGGCGGCGGGGATACGCAGTATTTT NA TRBJ2-3 TRBV4-1
CASSDGSQTSGITYEQYF TGTGCCAGCAGCGACGGGTCGCAGACTAGCGGGATAACCTACGAGCAGTACTTC TRBD2 TRBJ2-7 TRBV28
CASSGDKRDYNEQFF TGTGCCAGTAGTGGGGACAAGCGAGACTACAATGAGCAGTTCTTC NA TRBJ2-1 TRBV19
CASSTPSGGRGSDTQYF TGTGCCAGCAGTACGCCGTCGGGCGGAAGAGGATCAGATACGCAGTATTTT NA TRBJ2-3 TRBV6-2/TRBV6-3
CASSSQKYEQYF TGTGCCAGCAGTTCTCAGAAATACGAGCAGTACTTC NA TRBJ2-7 TRBV28